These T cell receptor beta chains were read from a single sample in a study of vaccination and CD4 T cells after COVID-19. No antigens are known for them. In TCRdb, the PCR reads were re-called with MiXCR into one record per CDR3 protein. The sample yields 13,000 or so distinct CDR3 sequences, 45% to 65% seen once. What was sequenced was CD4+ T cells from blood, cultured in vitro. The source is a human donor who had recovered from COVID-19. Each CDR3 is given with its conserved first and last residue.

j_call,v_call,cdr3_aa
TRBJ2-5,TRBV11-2,CASSFQGLRDGTQYF
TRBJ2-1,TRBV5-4,CASSLELNYNEQFF
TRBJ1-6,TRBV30,CAWSDGRNSPLHF
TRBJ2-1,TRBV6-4,CASSDSASDYNEQFF
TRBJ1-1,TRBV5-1,CASSLTGGEGTEAFF
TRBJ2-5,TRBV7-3,CASSLEVGGRGRETQYF
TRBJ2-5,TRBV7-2,CASSLRLAGKETQYF
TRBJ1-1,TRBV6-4,CASRDREGTEAFF
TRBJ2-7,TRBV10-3,CAISDSGAKTYEQYF
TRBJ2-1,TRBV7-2,CASSLGQEPNEQFF
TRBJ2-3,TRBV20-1,CSALAVSTDTQYF
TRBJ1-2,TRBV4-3,CASSPAFSGSGYTF
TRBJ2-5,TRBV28,CASSLGKGTQYF
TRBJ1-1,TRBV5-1,CASTKEGARPTEAFF
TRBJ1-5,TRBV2,CASSRQGSNQPQHF
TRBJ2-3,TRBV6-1,CASRPMPGTSGRGSTDTQYF
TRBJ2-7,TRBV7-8,CASSLRSESYEQYF
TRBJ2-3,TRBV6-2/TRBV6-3,CASKGLLGDTQYF
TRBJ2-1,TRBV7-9,CASSLGESYNEQFF
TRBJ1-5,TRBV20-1,CSARALARGLKQPQHF
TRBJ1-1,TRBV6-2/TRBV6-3,CASSSGTALNTEAFF